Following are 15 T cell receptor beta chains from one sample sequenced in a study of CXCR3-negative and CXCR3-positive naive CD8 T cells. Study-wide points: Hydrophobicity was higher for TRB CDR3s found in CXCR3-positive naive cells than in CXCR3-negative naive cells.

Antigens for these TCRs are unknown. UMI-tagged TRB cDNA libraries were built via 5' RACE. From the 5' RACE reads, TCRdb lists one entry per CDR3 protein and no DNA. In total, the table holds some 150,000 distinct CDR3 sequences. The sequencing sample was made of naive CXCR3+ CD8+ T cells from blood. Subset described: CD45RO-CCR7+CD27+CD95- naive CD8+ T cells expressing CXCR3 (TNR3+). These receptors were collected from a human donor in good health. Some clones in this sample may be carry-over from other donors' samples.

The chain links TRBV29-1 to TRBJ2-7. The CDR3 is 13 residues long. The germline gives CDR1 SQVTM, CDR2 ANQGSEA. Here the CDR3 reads CSVEEGSSYEQYF.

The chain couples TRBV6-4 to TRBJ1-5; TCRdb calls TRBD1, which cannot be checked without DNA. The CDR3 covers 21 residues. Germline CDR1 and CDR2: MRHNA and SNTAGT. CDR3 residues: CASSDRDRTKIYGMGDQPQHF.

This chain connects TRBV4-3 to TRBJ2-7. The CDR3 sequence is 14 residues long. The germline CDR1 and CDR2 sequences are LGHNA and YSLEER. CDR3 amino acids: CASSQGVGSYEQYF.

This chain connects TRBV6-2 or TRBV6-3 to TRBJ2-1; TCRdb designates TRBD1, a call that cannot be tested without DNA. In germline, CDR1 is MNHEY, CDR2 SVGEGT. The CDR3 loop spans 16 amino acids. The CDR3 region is CASSYPTGQSYNEQFF.

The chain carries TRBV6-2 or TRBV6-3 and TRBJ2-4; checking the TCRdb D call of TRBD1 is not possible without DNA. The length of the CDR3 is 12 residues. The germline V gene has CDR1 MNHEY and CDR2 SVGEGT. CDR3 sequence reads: CASSWTGQDQYF.

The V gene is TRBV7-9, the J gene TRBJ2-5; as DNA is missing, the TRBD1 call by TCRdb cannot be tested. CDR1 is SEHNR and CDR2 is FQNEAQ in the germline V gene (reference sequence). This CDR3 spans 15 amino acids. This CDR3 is CASSPDYPRAETQYF.

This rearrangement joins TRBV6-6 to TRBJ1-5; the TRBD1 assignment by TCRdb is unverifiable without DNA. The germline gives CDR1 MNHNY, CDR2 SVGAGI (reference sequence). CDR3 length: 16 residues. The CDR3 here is CASSYSSHGGNQPQHF.

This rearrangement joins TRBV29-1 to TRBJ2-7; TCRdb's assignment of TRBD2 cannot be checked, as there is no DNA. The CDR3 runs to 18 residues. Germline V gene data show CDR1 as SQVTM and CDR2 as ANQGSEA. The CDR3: CSVGGGLAESPSSYEQYF.

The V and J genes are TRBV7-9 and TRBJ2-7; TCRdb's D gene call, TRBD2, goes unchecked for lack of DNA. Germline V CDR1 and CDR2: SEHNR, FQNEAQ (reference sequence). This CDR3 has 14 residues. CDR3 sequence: CASSLERERGEQYF. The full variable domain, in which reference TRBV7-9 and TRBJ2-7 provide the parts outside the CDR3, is DTGVSQNPRHKITKRGQNVTFRCDPISEHNRLYWYRQTLGQGPEFLTYFQNEAQLEKSRLLSDRFSAERPKGSFSTLEIQRTEQGDSAMYLCASSLERERGEQYFGPGTRLTVT.

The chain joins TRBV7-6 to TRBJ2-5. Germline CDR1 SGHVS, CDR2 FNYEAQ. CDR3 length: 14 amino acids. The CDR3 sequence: CASSLAGPQETQYF.

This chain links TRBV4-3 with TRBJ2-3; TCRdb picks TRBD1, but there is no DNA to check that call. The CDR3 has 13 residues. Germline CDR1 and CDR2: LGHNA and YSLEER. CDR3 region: CASSQGLGTGLYF.

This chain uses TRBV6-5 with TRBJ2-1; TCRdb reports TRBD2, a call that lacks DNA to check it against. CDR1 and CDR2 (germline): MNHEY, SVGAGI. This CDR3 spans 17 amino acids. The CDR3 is CASSYSTGGGALNEQFF.

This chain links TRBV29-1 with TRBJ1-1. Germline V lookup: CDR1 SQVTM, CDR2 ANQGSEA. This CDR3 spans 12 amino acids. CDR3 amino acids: CSVVGVNTEAFF.

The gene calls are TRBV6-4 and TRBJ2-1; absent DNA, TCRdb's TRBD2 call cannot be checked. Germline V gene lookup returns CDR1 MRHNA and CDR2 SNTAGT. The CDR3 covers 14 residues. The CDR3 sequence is CASSDAGTSGEQFF.

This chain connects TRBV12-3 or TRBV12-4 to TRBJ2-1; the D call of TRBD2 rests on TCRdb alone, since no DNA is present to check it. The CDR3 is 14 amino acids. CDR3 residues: CASSPVRAGNEQFF.